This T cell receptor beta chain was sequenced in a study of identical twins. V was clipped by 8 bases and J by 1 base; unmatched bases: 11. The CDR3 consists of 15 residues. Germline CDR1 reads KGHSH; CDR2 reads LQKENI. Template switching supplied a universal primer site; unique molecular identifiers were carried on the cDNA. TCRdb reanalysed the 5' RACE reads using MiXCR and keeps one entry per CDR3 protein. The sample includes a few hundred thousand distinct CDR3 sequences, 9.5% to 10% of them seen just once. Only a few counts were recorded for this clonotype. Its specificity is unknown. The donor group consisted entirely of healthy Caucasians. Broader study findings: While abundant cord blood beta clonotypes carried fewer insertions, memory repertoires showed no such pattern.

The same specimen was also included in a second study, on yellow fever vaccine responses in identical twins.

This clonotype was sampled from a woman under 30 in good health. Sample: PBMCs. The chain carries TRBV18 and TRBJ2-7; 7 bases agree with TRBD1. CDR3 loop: CASTHGAGGSYEQYF. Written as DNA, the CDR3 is TGTGCCAGCACCCACGGGGCAGGGGGATCCTACGAGCAGTACTTC. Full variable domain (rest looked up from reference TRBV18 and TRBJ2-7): NAGVMQNPRHLVRRRGQEARLRCSPMKGHSHVYWYRQLPEEGLKFMVYLQKENIIDESGMPKERFSAEFPKEGPSILRIQQVVRGDSAAYFCASTHGAGGSYEQYFGPGTRLTVT.